Shown below are 20 T cell receptor beta chains from a single sample sequenced in a study of cytomegalovirus exposure and HLA in healthy donors. In the PCR, 60 Vbeta and 13 Jbeta primers were used. Here immunoSEQ multiplex PCR was the method, and the copy in TCRdb shows in-frame clones only, minus some. The sample carries roughly 100,000 clones, roughly 82% recorded once. Material for sequencing was PBMCs. These TCRs come from a man over 45 in good health and CMV-seronegative.

J is TRBJ1-1 and V is TRBV6-5, with 8 bases fitting TRBD1. CDR3 size: 13 residues. Looked up from germline, CDR1 is MNHEY and CDR2 is SVGAGI. Germline trimming cut 5 bases from V and 3 bases from J; bases unmatched to any gene: 2. This CDR3 is CASSRGQDTEAFF. DNA for the CDR3: TGTGCCAGCAGTCGGGGACAGGACACTGAAGCTTTCTTT.

This chain joins TRBV2 and TRBJ1-5; D is undetermined. Trimming removed 4 bases at V and 0 bases at J, with 7 bases between. Germline V gives CDR1 SNHLY, CDR2 FYNNEI. The CDR3 length is 14 residues. The CDR3 region is CASSVENSNQPQHF. The CDR3 bases are TGTGCCAGCAGTGTGGAGAATAGCAATCAGCCCCAGCATTTT.

The gene calls are TRBV7-8 and TRBJ2-7; 7 positions agree with TRBD2. CDR1 is SGHVS, CDR2 FQNEAQ, per germline. The V gene end was trimmed by 2 bases and the J gene end by 5 bases; junction bases not matched to a gene: 9. The CDR3 loop spans 15 amino acids. The CDR3, as DNA: TGTGCCAGCAGCTTAACGGGATCGGGGGGTAACGAGCAGTACTTC. Translation gives CASSLTGSGGNEQYF.

This sequence joins TRBV27 and TRBJ2-7, with a weak D call TRBD1 (6 bases). Germline-derived CDR1 and CDR2 are MNHEY and SMNVEV (reference sequence). V was pared by 3 bases and J by 3 bases, with 15 bases between. There are 15 residues in the CDR3. The CDR3 nucleotides read TGTGCCAGCAGTTTGGGGGCAGGGCTTGTCTACGAGCAGTACTTC. This gives the protein CASSLGAGLVYEQYF.

The V and J genes are TRBV5-1 and TRBJ2-3; TRBD1 might be the D (5 bases). Germline V gene data show CDR1 as SGHRS and CDR2 as YFSETQ. The CDR3 is 15 amino acids. V shed 4 bases and J shed 2 bases, with 14 bases lying between them. As DNA, the CDR3 is TGCGCCAGCAGCCTGACAGTGCCCTCCACAGATACGCAGTATTTT. The encoded protein is CASSLTVPSTDTQYF. The full variable domain, rest sourced from reference TRBV5-1 and TRBJ2-3, is KAGVTQTPRYLIKTRGQQVTLSCSPISGHRSVSWYQQTPGQGLQFLFEYFSETQRNKGNFPGRFSGRQFSNSRSEMNVSTLELGDSALYLCASSLTVPSTDTQYFGPGTRLTVL.

This chain uses TRBV19 with TRBJ2-7; 7 bases are a match to TRBD2. V shed 6 bases, J shed 3 bases, and the junction held 8 bases outside the gene matches. This CDR3 has 14 amino acids. From germline, CDR1 is LNHDA and CDR2 SQIVND (reference sequence). Here the CDR3 reads CASSSAGLIYEQYF. The DNA of the CDR3 is TGTGCCAGTAGCTCAGCGGGACTCATCTACGAGCAGTACTTC.

V usage is TRBV19 and J usage is TRBJ1-5, with TRBD1 matching 7 bases. CDR1 and CDR2 from the germline V gene are LNHDA and SQIVND (reference sequence). The length of the CDR3 is 17 residues. The V gene end was trimmed by 5 bases and the J gene end by 0 bases; junction bases not matched to a gene: 10. This CDR3 is CASSPGTASNSNQPQHF. As DNA, the CDR3 is TGTGCCAGTAGTCCGGGGACAGCATCTAATAGCAATCAGCCCCAGCATTTT.

This clone was seen a handful of times. This chain links TRBV5-1 with TRBJ2-2, with a tentative D call TRBD1 (5 bases). Germline V gene lookup returns CDR1 SGHRS and CDR2 YFSETQ. The CDR3 is made up of 15 amino acids. The V and J ends lost 2 bases and 1 base respectively, with 9 bases between them. The CDR3 loop reads CASSFLTGNTGELFF. The DNA for the CDR3 is TGCGCCAGCAGCTTCCTTACAGGGAACACCGGGGAGCTGTTTTTT.

The V call is TRBV18, the J call TRBJ1-2; D possibly corresponds to TRBD1 (6 bases). The CDR3 has 14 amino acids. Per germline, CDR1 KGHSH and CDR2 LQKENI. Trimming shortened V by 1 base and J by 5 bases, and 11 bases separated the two germline ends. This CDR3 is CASSPRTESYGYTF. The CDR3 region has the DNA TGTGCCAGCTCACCACGGACAGAGAGTTATGGCTACACCTTC.

The chain joins TRBV28 to TRBJ1-3; D call uncertain. The germline V and J ends were trimmed by 7 bases and 2 bases, with 9 bases remaining between them. The CDR3 extends over 13 amino acids. CDR1 is MDHEN and CDR2 is SYDVKM in the germline V gene. Here the CDR3 reads CASMRVAGNTIYF. The CDR3 DNA reads as TGTGCCAGCATGAGAGTGGCTGGAAACACCATATATTTT.

Only a few counts were recorded for this clone. V usage is TRBV5-1 and J usage is TRBJ1-2; 10 positions agree with TRBD1. Germline CDR1 SGHRS, CDR2 YFSETQ. CDR3 length equals 15 residues. The trim removed 3 bases at V and 7 bases at J, leaving 9 bases unmatched. DNA of the CDR3: TGCGCCAGCAGCTCTACTGGACAGGGGGAATCTGGCTACACCTTC. Residues: CASSSTGQGESGYTF.

The chain uses TRBV6-5 and TRBJ1-6; 7 bases are shared with TRBD1. This CDR3 has 15 amino acids. J was trimmed by 6 bases and V by 7 bases; bases with no gene match: 9. CDR1 and CDR2 (germline): MNHEY, SVGAGI. This CDR3 reads CASNSPGQSNSPLHF. The CDR3 DNA follows: TGTGCCAGCAATAGTCCGGGACAGAGTAATTCACCCCTCCACTTT.

CDR3 protein: CASSSQGSTDTQYF. As DNA, the CDR3 is TGTGCCAGCAGCTCACAGGGGTCCACAGATACGCAGTATTTT. The chain recombines TRBV5-6 with TRBJ2-3; 7 positions agree with TRBD1. Germline values: CDR1 SGHDT, CDR2 YYEEEE. This CDR3 is 14 amino acids long. Trimming took 3 bases from V and 2 from J; bases not matched to a gene: 3.

This chain links TRBV10-3 with TRBJ2-7, with 9 bases lining up with TRBD1. The CDR3 loop spans 14 amino acids. V lost 8 bases and J lost 5; bases outside the gene matches: 10. CDR1 ENHRY and CDR2 SYGVKD come from the germline V gene. The CDR3: CAIGGQGVGNEQYF. The CDR3 nucleotides read TGTGCCATCGGGGGACAGGGTGTAGGCAACGAGCAGTACTTC.

The chain recombines TRBV7-2 with TRBJ2-1; perhaps TRBD1 as D (8 bases). The CDR3 is 13 residues long. Germline V gene data show CDR1 as SGHTA and CDR2 as FQGNSA. The germline V and J ends were trimmed by 5 bases and 7 bases, with 12 bases remaining between them. In DNA form, the CDR3 reads TGTGCCAGCAGCCAACAGGGGGGGAATGAGCAGTTCTTC. It specifies CASSQQGGNEQFF.

The chain has TRBV19 and TRBJ2-7, with a tentative D call TRBD2 (6 bases). Germline V CDR1 and CDR2: LNHDA, SQIVND (reference sequence). CDR3 length: 14 amino acids. V gave up 7 bases and J gave up 7 bases, with 20 bases separating them. This CDR3 reads CASTLPGSAGEQYF. CDR3 nucleotides: TGTGCCAGTACCCTCCCCGGGAGCGCGGGGGAGCAGTACTTC.

The V and J genes are TRBV5-5 and TRBJ2-1; TRBD2 matches at 9 bases. Trimming at V came to 4 bases and at J to 10 bases, leaving 12 bases not matched to a gene. Germline values: CDR1 SGHKS, CDR2 YYEKEE (reference sequence). This CDR3 is built from 15 residues. CDR3 sequence reads: CASSEVTSGLGEQFF. The DNA for the CDR3 is TGTGCCAGCAGCGAAGTGACTAGCGGCTTGGGGGAGCAGTTCTTC.

This sequence joins TRBV2 and TRBJ1-2; D gene uncertain. The CDR3 has 18 amino acids. From germline, CDR1 is SNHLY and CDR2 FYNNEI. V was trimmed by 0 bases and J by 4 bases, leaving 21 bases between them. CDR3 nucleotides: TGTGCCAGCAGTGAAGCGCCTGCTGACGGGATAGGATTCTATGGCTACACCTTC. It is translated as CASSEAPADGIGFYGYTF. The full variable domain, rest sourced from reference TRBV2 and TRBJ1-2, is EPEVTQTPSHQVTQMGQEVILRCVPISNHLYFYWYRQILGQKVEFLVSFYNNEISEKSEIFDDQFSVERPDGSNFTLKIRSTKLEDSAMYFCASSEAPADGIGFYGYTFGSGTRLTVV.

This chain links TRBV29-1 with TRBJ2-5; 8 nucleotides align to TRBD1. Per the germline V gene, CDR1 is SQVTM and CDR2 is ANQGSEA. CDR3 length equals 14 residues. Losses at the gene ends were 2 bases for V and 5 bases for J; bases not matched to a gene: 7. Here the CDR3 DNA reads TGCAGCGTTGAACGGACAGGGTCAGGGGAGACCCAGTACTTC. Residues: CSVERTGSGETQYF.

CDR3 amino acids: CASSPRTAPRMSPLHF. DNA of the CDR3: TGTGCCAGCAGCCCAAGGACAGCCCCTAGAATGTCACCCCTCCACTTT. The chain employs TRBV7-8 and TRBJ1-6; tentative D call: TRBD1 (6 bases). This CDR3 region has 16 residues. Germline V CDR1 and CDR2: SGHVS, FQNEAQ. The V and J ends lost 5 bases and 10 bases respectively, with 21 bases between them.